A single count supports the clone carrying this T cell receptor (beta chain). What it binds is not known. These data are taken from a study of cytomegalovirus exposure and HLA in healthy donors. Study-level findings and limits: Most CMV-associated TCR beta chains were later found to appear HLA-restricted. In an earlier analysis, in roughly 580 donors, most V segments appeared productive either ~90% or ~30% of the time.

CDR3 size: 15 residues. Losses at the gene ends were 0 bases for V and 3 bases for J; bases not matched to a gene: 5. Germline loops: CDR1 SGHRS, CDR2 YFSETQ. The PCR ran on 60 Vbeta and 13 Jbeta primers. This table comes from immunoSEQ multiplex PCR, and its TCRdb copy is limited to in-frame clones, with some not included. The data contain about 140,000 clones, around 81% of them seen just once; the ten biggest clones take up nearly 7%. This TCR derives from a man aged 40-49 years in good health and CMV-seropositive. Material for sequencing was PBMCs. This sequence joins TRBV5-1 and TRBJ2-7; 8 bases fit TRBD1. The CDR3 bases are TGCGCCAGCAGCTTGGCTCAGGGGGCATTCTACGAGCAGTACTTC. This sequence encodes CASSLAQGAFYEQYF.